A single T cell receptor beta chain is shown here with its context. Germline V gene data show CDR1 as SGHNT and CDR2 as YENEEA. The CDR3 totals 14 residues. Trimming left V 0 bases short and J 2 bases short, with 8 bases between. Assay used: immunoSEQ multiplex PCR; TCRdb lists only in-frame clones, some missing. The sample carries about 150,000 clones, just over 90% recorded once. These data belong to a study of T cell responses to AZD1222 COVID-19 vaccine. This chain joins TRBV11-3 and TRBJ2-7; perhaps TRBD1 as D (5 bases). Sample: peripheral blood, taken on day 0 of AZD1222 vaccination. This receptor was identified in an adult in good health. CDR3 nucleotides: TGTGCCAGCAGCTTAGACAGGGCGGCCTACGAGCAGTACTTC. Residues: CASSLDRAAYEQYF.